This T cell receptor (beta chain) appears in the sequencing data of a study of T-cell reconstitution after alpha-beta-depleted transplantation in children (dated by TCRdb to about 2016). Study-wide context: Using TCR repertoire profiling, the study followed T-cell immune reconstitution in a quantitative way in children after TCRalphabeta/CD19-depleted allogeneic hematopoietic cell transplantation.

As for this clonotype: It lacks a known antigen. Within one base of it there is no much larger clone, and no base qualities were kept.

The CDR3 has 12 amino acids, counting the end cysteine and phenylalanine. The only DNA kept is the CDR3, 36 bases in frame from the first base. V and J are truncated by 4 bases and 4 bases respectively, leaving an intervening sequence of 8 bases. From the germline V gene (reference sequence), CDR1 is SEHNR and CDR2 is FQNEAQ. Libraries were built with PCR. The sequencer listed for this sample is Illumina HiSeq 2500. TCR library preparation used molecular barcoding, with unique molecular identifiers applied to normalize quantification of the TCRbeta repertoire. TCRdb reprocessing: public reads trimmed at Q25 with fastp, clones called with MiXCR, in-frame beta chains kept. Each entry is one CDR3 protein sequence, shown with its most common DNA and genes. This sample holds some 400,000 distinct CDR3 sequences; roughly 21% were observed only once. 3% to 4% of the sample lies in the top ten.

The receptor's source is a human donor who donated a stem cell graft to a child with acute myeloid leukemia. The chain uses TRBV7-9 and TRBJ2-7; TRBD1 is perhaps the D gene, given 5 matching bases. This sample comprised PBMCs from the stem cell graft donor, obtained from the stem cell graft. This receptor carries the CDR3 CASSYDRYEQYF. The DNA is TGTGCCAGCAGCTATGACAGATACGAGCAGTACTTC.